These T cell receptor beta chains were read from a single sample in a study of neurological immune-mediated disorders. One entry per CDR3 protein results from TCRdb running MiXCR on the 5' RACE reads. The sample holds over 35,000 distinct CDR3 sequences, 3% to 4% seen once. Material for sequencing was PBMCs. These receptors all stem from a man aged 25 to 40 with multiple sclerosis. Each CDR3 is given with its conserved first and last residue. A D gene is named only where the DNA matches it firmly. Size is stated for part of the rows, as once, few or many counts, or as a class when the clone is expanded.

>many|TRBJ2-7|TRBV5-1|-
CASSLKSYSSYEQYF
TGCGCCAGCAGCTTGAAAAGTTACTCCTCCTACGAGCAGTACTTC
>many|TRBJ2-1|TRBV5-1|-
CASSSIGRHNEQFF
TGCGCCAGCAGCTCCATCGGGCGGCACAATGAGCAGTTCTTC
>many|TRBJ1-2|TRBV20-1|-
CSARDLGTYGYTF
TGCAGTGCTAGAGATTTGGGGACCTATGGCTACACCTTC
>few|TRBJ2-1|TRBV7-9|TRBD1
CASSSSQGDDYNEQFF
TGTGCCAGCAGCTCGTCCCAGGGGGATGACTACAATGAGCAGTTCTTC
>few|TRBJ2-7|TRBV3-1|TRBD1
CASSQVRTGGGEQYF
TGTGCCAGCAGCCAAGTTAGGACAGGGGGCGGCGAGCAGTACTTC
>many|TRBJ2-7|TRBV5-1|TRBD2
CASSLSGVREQYF
TGCGCCAGCAGCCTTAGCGGGGTAAGAGAGCAGTACTTC
>many|TRBJ1-1|TRBV6-2/TRBV6-3|-
CASSLIRMRNTEAFF
TGTGCCAGCAGTCTAATCAGAATGAGGAATACTGAAGCTTTCTTT
>many|TRBJ1-6|TRBV9|-
CASSPFAGGYNSPLHF
TGTGCCAGCAGCCCTTTCGCCGGGGGCTATAATTCACCCCTCCACTTT
>many|TRBJ1-1|TRBV7-9|-
CASSLEGWSTEAFF
TGTGCCAGCAGCTTAGAGGGTTGGAGCACTGAAGCTTTCTTT
>many|TRBJ1-2|TRBV5-1|TRBD1
CASSFEEGQGDGYTF
TGCGCCAGCAGCTTCGAAGAGGGACAGGGGGATGGCTACACCTTC
>-|TRBJ2-1|TRBV5-1|-
CASSLTEQEQFF
TGCGCCAGCAGCTTGACCGAGCAAGAGCAGTTCTTC
>many|TRBJ1-5|TRBV19|-
CASSIGLRGGQPQHF
TGTGCCAGTAGTATAGGGTTGAGGGGCGGGCAGCCCCAGCATTTT
>many|TRBJ1-2|TRBV7-2|-
CASSLVGGDSYGYTF
TGTGCCAGCAGCTTAGTCGGGGGGGACTCCTATGGCTACACCTTC
>-|TRBJ1-2|TRBV12-3/TRBV12-4|-
CASSGDVGLYGYTF
TGTGCCAGCAGTGGGGACGTGGGGTTGTATGGCTACACCTTC
>many|TRBJ2-7|TRBV5-1|-
CASSETPYRSSYEQYF
TGCGCCAGCAGCGAAACCCCCTACCGAAGCTCCTACGAGCAGTACTTC
>many|TRBJ1-6|TRBV25-1|-
CASSDRSDSPLHF
TGTGCCAGCAGTGATCGGAGCGATTCACCCCTCCACTTT
>many|TRBJ1-1|TRBV6-6|TRBD1
CAARGTVNTEAFF
TGTGCCGCGCGAGGGACAGTGAACACTGAAGCTTTCTTT
>many|TRBJ2-7|TRBV20-1|TRBD1
CSALRDRLYEQYF
TGCAGTGCTCTCCGGGACAGGCTCTACGAGCAGTACTTC
>many|TRBJ2-1|TRBV10-3|-
CAISEYLEGTYNEQFF
TGTGCCATCAGTGAGTACTTAGAGGGGACCTACAATGAGCAGTTCTTC
>-|TRBJ1-1|TRBV20-1|TRBD1
CSPRQGDTEAFF
TGCAGTCCACGACAGGGAGACACTGAAGCTTTCTTT
>few|TRBJ1-2|TRBV7-3|-
CASSLRGFDGYTF
TGTGCCAGCAGCTTAAGAGGGTTTGATGGCTACACCTTC
>many|TRBJ2-4|TRBV30|TRBD2
CAWTTGLAGDRNIQYF
TGTGCCTGGACTACGGGACTAGCGGGGGACAGAAACATTCAGTACTTC
>many|TRBJ1-4|TRBV6-6|TRBD1
CASNRDSFNEKLFF
TGTGCCAGCAACAGGGACAGCTTTAATGAAAAGCTGTTTTTT
>many|TRBJ1-1|TRBV25-1|-
CASSESFTEAFF
TGTGCCAGCAGTGAATCGTTCACTGAAGCTTTCTTT
>many|TRBJ1-2|TRBV18|-
CASSPDRLLYGYTF
TGTGCCAGCTCACCAGACAGATTACTCTATGGCTACACCTTC
>many|TRBJ2-2|TRBV12-3/TRBV12-4|-
CASSFTRTGELFF
TGTGCCAGCAGCTTTACTCGAACCGGGGAGCTGTTTTTT
>many|TRBJ2-2|TRBV3-1|TRBD1
CASSRRTGLNTGELFF
TGTGCCAGCAGCCGACGGACAGGGCTAAACACCGGGGAGCTGTTTTTT
>many|TRBJ1-6|TRBV2|TRBD1
CASKWDRAFESLNF
TGTGCCAGCAAATGGGACAGGGCTTTCGAGTCCCTCAACTTT
>many|TRBJ2-1|TRBV4-2|TRBD1
CASSQDGTGASYNEQFF
TGTGCCAGCAGCCAAGATGGGACAGGGGCCTCCTACAATGAGCAGTTCTTC
>many|TRBJ2-3|TRBV20-1|TRBD2
CSARDNAGAQYF
TGCAGTGCTAGAGATAACGCGGGGGCGCAGTATTTT
>many|TRBJ2-7|TRBV11-3|-
CASSLRDRIPYEQYF
TGTGCCAGCAGCTTAAGAGACAGGATTCCCTACGAGCAGTACTTC
>many|TRBJ2-7|TRBV5-6|-
CASSLMDSSYEQYF
TGTGCCAGCAGCTTGATGGACAGCTCCTACGAGCAGTACTTC
>few|TRBJ1-1|TRBV7-2|-
CASSLVLDLYYTEAFF
TGTGCCAGCAGCTTAGTACTGGACTTGTACTACACTGAAGCTTTCTTT
>many|TRBJ1-1|TRBV5-1|-
CASAPEGESEAFF
TGCGCCAGCGCCCCAGAGGGGGAATCTGAAGCTTTCTTT
>few|TRBJ1-2|TRBV29-1|-
CSVADPEVANYGYTF
TGCAGCGTTGCCGACCCAGAAGTCGCTAACTATGGCTACACCTTC
>many|TRBJ1-1|TRBV7-2|-
CASSLTLLNTEAFF
TGTGCCAGCAGCTTAACGCTTCTGAACACTGAAGCTTTCTTT
>many|TRBJ2-5|TRBV3-1|TRBD2
CASSQLQGLAGQETQYF
TGTGCCAGCAGCCAACTCCAGGGACTAGCGGGGCAAGAGACCCAGTACTTC
>-|TRBJ1-1|TRBV20-1|TRBD1
CSARVGDREYAFF
TGCAGTGCTAGAGTAGGGGACAGGGAGTATGCTTTCTTT
>many|TRBJ2-1|TRBV20-1|TRBD2
CSAHRTSSPYNEQFF
TGCAGTGCTCATCGGACTAGCAGTCCCTACAATGAGCAGTTCTTC
>medium-sized|TRBJ2-1|TRBV9|-
CASSSYRDTDNEQFF
TGTGCCAGCAGCTCATACCGGGACACGGACAATGAGCAGTTCTTC